Presented here are 19 T cell receptor beta chains from one specimen sequenced in a study of blood T cell repertoires in COVID-19. Some clones are missing from TCRdb's copy, which holds only in-frame ones; the method was immunoSEQ multiplex PCR. Here the sample spans roughly 280,000 clones, roughly 89% being singletons. The specimen sequenced was PBMCs or T cells enriched from blood (not recorded which). Receptor source: a woman in her sixties who had recovered from COVID-19.

The chain employs TRBV12-3 or TRBV12-4 and TRBJ1-5, with D perhaps TRBD1 (6 bases). This CDR3 has 13 amino acids. With 6 bases removed from V and 6 bases from J, the gap between germline ends came to 12 bases. This CDR3 reads CASSLTGFQPQHF. Here the CDR3 DNA reads TGTGCCAGCAGCCTAACAGGGTTTCAGCCCCAGCATTTT.

This clone appeared once. The chain recombines TRBV2 with TRBJ2-1, with 11 bases aligning to TRBD2. V trimming: 4 bases; J trimming: 9 bases; junction bases outside the gene matches: 14. Per the germline V gene, CDR1 is SNHLY and CDR2 is FYNNEI. The CDR3 has 17 residues. For the CDR3, the DNA is TGTGCCAGCAGTGTGGAAGCGGGATTAGCGGGAGGGGGTGAGCAGTTCTTC. It encodes CASSVEAGLAGGGEQFF.

CDR3 region: CAWSPLGQSNTEAFF. In DNA form, the CDR3 reads TGTGCCTGGAGTCCACTGGGACAGTCGAACACTGAAGCTTTCTTT. This chain uses TRBV30 with TRBJ1-1; 7 nucleotides align to TRBD1. CDR1 and CDR2 (germline): GTSNPN, SVGIG (reference sequence). CDR3 length: 15 amino acids. Losses at the gene ends were 2 bases for V and 1 base for J; bases not matched to a gene: 7.

On this clone itself: The sample holds other DNA sequences that translate to the same CDR3. The J gene is TRBJ2-2, the V gene TRBV5-1; D is perhaps TRBD2 (5 bases). The CDR3 runs 15 residues. V was cut by 0 bases and J by 2 bases, with 8 bases left in between. The V gene's germline CDR1 is SGHRS and CDR2 YFSETQ. CDR3 region: CASSLASGNTGELFF. The CDR3 DNA follows: TGCGCCAGCAGCTTGGCTTCGGGAAACACCGGGGAGCTGTTTTTT.

This rearrangement joins TRBV5-1 to TRBJ1-2; TRBD1 is a possible D gene (6 bases). From germline, CDR1 is SGHRS and CDR2 YFSETQ. The CDR3 has 14 amino acids. Trimming removed 2 bases from V and 4 bases from J, with 12 bases in between. CDR3 sequence: CASSFNTGSYGYTF. CDR3 sequence (DNA): TGCGCCAGCAGCTTTAATACAGGGTCCTATGGCTACACCTTC. Complete variable domain (other parts from reference TRBV5-1 and TRBJ1-2): KAGVTQTPRYLIKTRGQQVTLSCSPISGHRSVSWYQQTPGQGLQFLFEYFSETQRNKGNFPGRFSGRQFSNSRSEMNVSTLELGDSALYLCASSFNTGSYGYTFGSGTRLTVV.

This clone was seen a few times. The rearrangement links TRBV7-2 to TRBJ1-4; 7 nucleotides agree with TRBD1. V trimming: 1 base; J trimming: 7 bases; junction bases outside the gene matches: 6. The CDR3 is 15 residues long. The germline gives CDR1 SGHTA, CDR2 FQGNSA. DNA of the CDR3: TGTGCCAGCAGCTTAGGTGGGACAGTTGGTGAAAAACTGTTTTTT. It specifies CASSLGGTVGEKLFF.

The V call is TRBV2, the J call TRBJ1-5; 10 bases fit TRBD1. V shed 8 bases, J shed 6 bases, and the junction held 4 bases outside the gene matches. Germline assignment: CDR1 SNHLY and CDR2 FYNNEI. The CDR3 totals 13 residues. CDR3 sequence: CASAGTGVQPQHF. DNA for the CDR3: TGTGCCAGCGCCGGGACAGGGGTTCAGCCCCAGCATTTT.

This clone occurred a few times. The chain links TRBV9 to TRBJ2-2, with TRBD2 matching over 7 bases. This CDR3 is built from 14 residues. Germline V gives CDR1 SGDLS, CDR2 YYNGEE. V shed 2 bases and J 3 bases; nucleotides not matched to a gene: 1. The CDR3 bases are TGTGCCAGCAGCGTCCGGGGGGACACCGGGGAGCTGTTTTTT. Protein: CASSVRGDTGELFF.

The V and J genes are TRBV24-1 and TRBJ2-3; 8 bases fit TRBD2. V shed 9 bases and J 0 bases; nucleotides not matched to a gene: 10. The CDR3 extends over 16 amino acids. Germline V gene data show CDR1 as KGHDR and CDR2 as SFDVKD. The CDR3 region is CATDGGGGSSTDTQYF. The CDR3 nucleotides are TGTGCCACCGACGGGGGGGGCGGATCTAGCACAGATACGCAGTATTTT.

The chain is built from TRBV27 and TRBJ2-1; TRBD2 aligns across 13 bases. The germline V gene encodes CDR1 MNHEY and CDR2 SMNVEV (reference sequence). The V segment lost 8 bases and the J segment 9 bases; nucleotides outside the gene matches: 4. The CDR3 spans 13 residues. CDR3 in DNA: TGTGCCAGCGGGACTAGCGGGACTCTTGAGCAGTTCTTC. It encodes CASGTSGTLEQFF.

The chain is built from TRBV10-3 and TRBJ1-4; a possible D gene is TRBD1 (5 bases). Per germline, CDR1 ENHRY and CDR2 SYGVKD. Trimming shortened V by 0 bases and J by 2 bases, and 7 bases separated the two germline ends. There are 15 residues in the CDR3. The CDR3 sequence is CAISESGGTNEKLFF. In nucleotides, the CDR3 is TGTGCCATCAGTGAGTCGGGGGGGACTAATGAAAAACTGTTTTTT.

A few counts support this clone. The CDR3 here is CASSLAGGYYEQYF. The CDR3 DNA is TGTGCCAGTAGCCTAGCGGGAGGGTATTACGAGCAGTACTTC. The chain has TRBV19 and TRBJ2-7, with 12 bases matching TRBD2. With V trimmed by 6 bases and J by 4 bases, 4 bases remained unmatched. Germline CDR1 LNHDA, CDR2 SQIVND (reference sequence). The CDR3 runs 14 residues.

The chain employs TRBV5-5 and TRBJ1-6; 7 positions agree with TRBD1. The CDR3 spans 14 residues. Germline values: CDR1 SGHKS, CDR2 YYEKEE (reference sequence). V lost 3 bases, J lost 6 bases, and 3 bases stayed unmatched. The CDR3 is CASSSGTVNSPLHF. CDR3 in DNA: TGTGCCAGCAGCTCCGGGACAGTTAATTCACCCCTCCACTTT.

V and J are TRBV28 and TRBJ1-4; 7 bases align to TRBD1. Germline-derived CDR1 and CDR2 are MDHEN and SYDVKM. This CDR3 contains 13 residues. V was clipped by 10 bases and J by 7 bases; unmatched bases: 9. The CDR3 bases are TGTGCCACCATACGGGCAGGGGGTGAAAAACTGTTTTTT. Amino acid sequence: CATIRAGGEKLFF. Filled out from reference TRBV28 and TRBJ1-4, the complete variable domain reads DVKVTQSSRYLVKRTGEKVFLECVQDMDHENMFWYRQDPGLGLRLIYFSYDVKMKEKGDIPEGYSVSREKKERFSLILESASTNQTSMYLCATIRAGGEKLFFGSGTQLSVL.

This chain links TRBV19 with TRBJ1-5; D ambiguous. This CDR3 is 15 amino acids long. The germline V gene has CDR1 LNHDA and CDR2 SQIVND (reference sequence). The V end was cut by 5 bases, the J end by 0 bases, with 11 bases between. CDR3 nucleotide sequence: TGTGCCAGTAGTTCCCAGTACCATAGCAATCAGCCCCAGCATTTT. Amino acid sequence: CASSSQYHSNQPQHF.

The CDR3, as DNA: TGTGCCAGCAGCCAAGAGAATAGACTAGCGGGAGAATCCGGGGAGCTGTTTTTT. It is translated as CASSQENRLAGESGELFF. The rearrangement uses TRBV3-1 (or the pseudogene TRBV3-2) and TRBJ2-2, with TRBD2 identical over 12 bases. J was trimmed by 6 bases and V by 0 bases; bases with no gene match: 8. The CDR3 is 18 residues long. The V gene's germline CDR1 is LGHDT and CDR2 YNNKEL (reference sequence).

The chain links TRBV3-1 (or the pseudogene TRBV3-2) to TRBJ1-2; 7 bases agree with TRBD1. This CDR3 has 15 residues. Losses at the gene ends were 3 bases for V and 7 bases for J; bases not matched to a gene: 11. Germline lookup yields CDR1 LGHDT and CDR2 YNNKEL (reference sequence). CDR3 amino acids: CASSQGTLTGSGYTF. The CDR3 coding sequence is TGTGCCAGCAGCCAGGGGACTTTGACAGGGAGTGGCTACACCTTC.

The chain links TRBV6-1 to TRBJ2-1, with 8 bases fitting TRBD2. V lost 3 bases to trimming and J lost 3 bases; unmatched junction nucleotides: 7. CDR1 MNHNS and CDR2 SASEGT come from the germline V gene. The CDR3 is 16 residues long. DNA for the CDR3: TGTGCCAGCAGTGATCGGAGCGGGAGAAACTACAATGAGCAGTTCTTC. It specifies CASSDRSGRNYNEQFF.

The chain recombines TRBV5-1 with TRBJ1-2; tentatively, D is TRBD1 (6 bases). Trimming stripped 3 bases from V and 6 bases from J, with 15 bases between. Germline V gene sequence: CDR1 SGHRS, CDR2 YFSETQ. This CDR3 has 14 residues. The CDR3 coding sequence is TGCGCCAGCAGCTCGCTACAGGGTGTGGATGGCTACACCTTC. This codes for CASSSLQGVDGYTF.